The 2 T cell receptor beta chains in this list originate from one sample, sequenced in a study of cytomegalovirus exposure and HLA in healthy donors. Produced via immunoSEQ multiplex PCR; TCRdb's table is partial and in-frame only. Of 55,000 to 70,000 clones detected, roughly 90% appear once; the ten largest clones hold about 1.5%. The sample was PBMCs. All receptors derive from a woman under 30 in good health and CMV-seronegative.

The CDR3 here is CASFPGQPYNEQFF. The CDR3 region has the DNA TGTGCCAGCTTCCCGGGACAGCCTTACAATGAGCAGTTCTTC. The chain combines TRBV19 with TRBJ2-1, with TRBD1 matching over 7 bases. This CDR3 has 14 residues. Germline CDR1 LNHDA, CDR2 SQIVND (reference sequence). With 9 bases clipped from V and 4 bases from J, the junction kept 9 bases outside the gene matches. Using reference TRBV19 and TRBJ2-1 for the parts outside the CDR3, the full variable domain is DGGITQSPKYLFRKEGQNVTLSCEQNLNHDAMYWYRQDPGQGLRLIYYSQIVNDFQKGDIAEGYSVSREKKESFPLTVTSAQKNPTAFYLCASFPGQPYNEQFFGPGTRLTVL.

This rearrangement joins TRBV7-9 to TRBJ2-1, with 10 bases that match TRBD1. Trimming cost V 5 bases and J 3 bases; bases outside gene matches: 7. This CDR3 spans 16 amino acids. Germline assignment: CDR1 SEHNR and CDR2 FQNEAQ (reference sequence). The chain's CDR3 is CASSPSTGGIYNEQFF. The DNA of the CDR3 is TGTGCCAGCAGCCCCTCGACAGGGGGCATCTACAATGAGCAGTTCTTC.